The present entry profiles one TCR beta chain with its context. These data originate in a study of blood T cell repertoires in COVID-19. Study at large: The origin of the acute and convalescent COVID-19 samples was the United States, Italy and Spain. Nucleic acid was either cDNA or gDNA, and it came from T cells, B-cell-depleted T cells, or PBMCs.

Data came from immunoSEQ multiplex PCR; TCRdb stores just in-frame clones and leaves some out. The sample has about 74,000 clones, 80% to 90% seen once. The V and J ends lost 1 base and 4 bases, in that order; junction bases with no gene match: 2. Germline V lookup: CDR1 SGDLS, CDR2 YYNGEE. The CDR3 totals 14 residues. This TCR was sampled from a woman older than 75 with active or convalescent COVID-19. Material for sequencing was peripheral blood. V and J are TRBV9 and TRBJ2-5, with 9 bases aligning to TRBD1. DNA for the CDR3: TGTGCCAGCAGCGTAACAGGGGGCGCAGAGACCCAGTACTTC. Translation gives CASSVTGGAETQYF.